This T cell receptor beta chain was recovered during a study of T cell changes during pregnancy in multiple sclerosis. Germline V gene data show CDR1 as SGDLS and CDR2 as YYNGEE. The CDR3 is made up of 15 amino acids. V was shortened by 3 bases and J by 1 base, with 11 bases between the two germline ends. TCRdb's table, derived via immunoSEQ multiplex PCR, lists solely in-frame clones and lacks some. The sample has 85,000 to 95,000 clones; about nine tenths are singletons. V usage is TRBV9 and J usage is TRBJ1-5, with D maybe TRBD1 (5 bases). The sequences come from peripheral blood, collected after pregnancy. This receptor was identified in a female donor in good health, enrolled as a control in a pregnancy study. CDR3 sequence: CASSGTGGSNQPQHF. Here the CDR3 DNA reads TGTGCCAGCAGCGGCACGGGGGGGAGCAATCAGCCCCAGCATTTT.